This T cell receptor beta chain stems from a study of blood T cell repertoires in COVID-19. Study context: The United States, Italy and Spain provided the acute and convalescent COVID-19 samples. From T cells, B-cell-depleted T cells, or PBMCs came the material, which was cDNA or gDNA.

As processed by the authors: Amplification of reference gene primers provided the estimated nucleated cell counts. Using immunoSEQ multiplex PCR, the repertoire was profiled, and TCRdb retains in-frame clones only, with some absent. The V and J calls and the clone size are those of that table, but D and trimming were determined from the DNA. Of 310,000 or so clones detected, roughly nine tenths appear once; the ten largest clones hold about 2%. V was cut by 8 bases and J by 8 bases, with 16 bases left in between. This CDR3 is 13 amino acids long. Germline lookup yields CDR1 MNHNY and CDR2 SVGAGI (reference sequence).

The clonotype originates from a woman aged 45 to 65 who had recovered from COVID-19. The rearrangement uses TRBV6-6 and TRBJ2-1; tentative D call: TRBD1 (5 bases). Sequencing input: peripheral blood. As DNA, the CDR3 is TGTGCCAGCTCCATCAGGGAATCTCATGAGCAGTTCTTC. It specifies CASSIRESHEQFF.